The rows below give T cell receptor beta chains drawn from one sample of a study of blood T cell repertoires in COVID-19. Sequenced by immunoSEQ multiplex PCR; TCRdb stores in-frame clones only, minus some. The sample holds roughly 400,000 clones; around nine tenths are singletons and the top ten take approximately 1.5%. Sequenced material: PBMCs or T cells enriched from blood (not recorded which). Source of these receptors: a woman between 18 and 29 years old who had been exposed to COVID-19. CDR3s include the opening cysteine and the closing phenylalanine or tryptophan. D genes are given only for firm matches.

D	V	J	CDR3	DNA
TRBD2	TRBV10-2	TRBJ2-7	CASSVKTSGVTYEQYF	TGCGCCAGCAGTGTAAAGACTAGCGGGGTAACCTACGAGCAGTACTTC
TRBD2	TRBV4-3	TRBJ2-1	CASSQDLSGGAEEQFF	TGCGCCAGCAGCCAAGACCTCAGCGGGGGGGCCGAGGAGCAGTTCTTC
NA	TRBV6-5	TRBJ1-2	CASSYPQEGPYGYTF	TGTGCCAGCAGTTACCCCCAGGAGGGCCCTTATGGCTACACCTTC
TRBD1	TRBV25-1	TRBJ2-1	CASSEWYGTGAYNEQFF	TGTGCCAGCAGTGAGTGGTATGGGACAGGAGCTTACAATGAGCAGTTCTTC
NA	TRBV4-1	TRBJ2-2	CASSQDQGTGELFF	TGCGCCAGCAGCCAAGATCAGGGTACCGGGGAGCTGTTTTTT
TRBD2	TRBV7-9	TRBJ2-2	CASTLLLGGSGELFF	TGTGCCAGCACCCTGCTATTGGGGGGGTCCGGGGAGCTGTTTTTT
NA	TRBV10-1	TRBJ2-1	CASSRGSASNEQFF	TGCGCCAGCAGTCGAGGCAGCGCAAGCAATGAGCAGTTCTTC
NA	TRBV7-9	TRBJ1-1	CASIGGPLNTEAFF	TGTGCCAGCATCGGGGGACCGTTGAACACTGAAGCTTTCTTT
TRBD1	TRBV7-6	TRBJ2-2	CASSPGQKLFF	TGTGCCAGCAGCCCGGGACAGAAGCTGTTTTTT
NA	TRBV6-4	TRBJ2-1	CASSSRLGNEQFF	TGTGCCAGCAGTTCTAGGTTGGGCAATGAGCAGTTCTTC
NA	TRBV29-1	TRBJ2-7	CSVQRDPAEEQYF	TGCAGCGTCCAACGGGATCCCGCCGAGGAGCAGTACTTC